One sample yielded the 25 T cell receptor beta chains listed below, sequenced in a study of cytomegalovirus exposure and HLA in healthy donors. Amplification used 60 Vbeta primers and 13 Jbeta primers. TCRdb's copy holds only in-frame clones and misses some; the assay was immunoSEQ multiplex PCR. The sample holds some 96,000 clones, 75% to 80% seen once. The sample comprised PBMCs. The receptors come from a female donor in good health and CMV-seronegative.

This clone was observed a few times. The rearrangement uses TRBV5-1 and TRBJ2-1; no firm D call. V lost 1 base and J lost 5, with 19 bases in between. Germline V gene sequence: CDR1 SGHRS, CDR2 YFSETQ. CDR3 size: 17 residues. CDR3 DNA sequence: TGCGCCAGCAGCTTGTTCAATGCGTTTATCGAGGACAATGAGCAGTTCTTC. Protein: CASSLFNAFIEDNEQFF.

The V and J genes are TRBV9 and TRBJ1-2; D is perhaps TRBD1 (6 bases). Germline lookup yields CDR1 SGDLS and CDR2 YYNGEE. The ends were cut back, 0 bases at V and 4 bases at J, with 10 bases in the middle. There are 14 residues in the CDR3. As DNA, the CDR3 is TGTGCCAGCAGCGTAGATGGGGGCGGCTATGGCTACACCTTC. Its protein is CASSVDGGGYGYTF.

The chain uses TRBV5-1 and TRBJ1-2; no clear D gene. V dropped 0 bases and J dropped 5 bases, with 11 bases sitting between them. Germline assignment: CDR1 SGHRS and CDR2 YFSETQ. This CDR3 spans 14 amino acids. The CDR3 spells CASSLAPGPYGYTF. In nucleotides, the CDR3 is TGCGCCAGCAGCTTGGCTCCAGGTCCGTATGGCTACACCTTC.

The rearrangement uses TRBV5-1 and TRBJ1-1, with unresolved D. V lost 0 bases and J 3 bases, leaving 6 bases between the germline ends. CDR3 length: 13 residues. The V gene's germline CDR1 is SGHRS and CDR2 YFSETQ. In DNA, the CDR3 is TGCGCCAGCAGCTTGGAAGAGGACACTGAAGCTTTCTTT. As protein: CASSLEEDTEAFF.

This chain links TRBV10-3 with TRBJ2-5, with D possibly TRBD1 on 5 matching bases. Germline V CDR1 and CDR2: ENHRY, SYGVKD. The CDR3 has 15 residues. V lost 2 bases to trimming and J lost 2 bases, with 12 bases between them. The CDR3 sequence: CAISEGAQYQETQYF. The DNA for the CDR3 is TGTGCCATCAGTGAGGGGGCACAATATCAAGAGACCCAGTACTTC.

This chain uses TRBV10-1 with TRBJ2-3; 7 positions agree with TRBD1. The junction had 3 bases not matched to a gene; V was cut back by 8 bases and J by 1 base. In germline, CDR1 is WNHNN, CDR2 SYGVQD (reference sequence). The length of the CDR3 is 13 residues. CDR3 coding DNA: TGCGCCAGCCGCGGACAGGGCACAGATACGCAGTATTTT. Its protein product is CASRGQGTDTQYF.

In DNA form, the CDR3 reads TGTGCCAGCAGCAAAGGGACAGGGGGCTACGAGCAGTACTTC. Its protein is CASSKGTGGYEQYF. The genes are TRBV21-1 and TRBJ2-7; the table's D call, TRBD1, has no DNA check behind it. TRBV21-1 is given as a pseudogene. CDR3 length equals 14 residues.

The CDR3 region is CATGSSYNSPLHF. CDR3 in DNA: TGTGCCACCGGGAGCTCCTATAATTCACCCCTCCACTTT. The gene calls are TRBV9 and TRBJ1-6; D not resolved. CDR3 size: 13 residues. Between the trimmed V and J ends, which lost 9 bases and 0 bases, there was a span of 7 bases. Germline V CDR1 and CDR2: SGDLS, YYNGEE.

This clone has just a few counts. This chain uses TRBV19 with TRBJ2-7; no clear D gene. V lost 3 bases and J 0 bases, leaving 9 bases between the germline ends. Germline loops: CDR1 LNHDA, CDR2 SQIVND (reference sequence). The length of the CDR3 is 14 residues. The DNA for the CDR3 is TGTGCCAGTAGTATTTCCAGAAGCTCCTACGAGCAGTACTTC. Protein: CASSISRSSYEQYF.

This rearrangement joins TRBV10-3 to TRBJ1-4; D is uncertain. Looked up from germline, CDR1 is ENHRY and CDR2 is SYGVKD. V dropped 10 bases and J dropped 0 bases, with 12 bases sitting between them. The CDR3 totals 14 residues. The CDR3 protein is CASTSATTNEKLFF. CDR3 nucleotides: TGTGCCAGTACAAGCGCTACAACTAATGAAAAACTGTTTTTT.

The CDR3: CASSSQGQVYGYTF. CDR3 DNA: TGTGCCAGCAGCTCACAAGGACAGGTTTATGGCTACACCTTC. The chain couples TRBV7-2 to TRBJ1-2, with 7 bases matching TRBD1. V was clipped by 4 bases and J by 5 bases; unmatched bases: 7. Germline CDR1 is SGHTA and CDR2 is FQGNSA. The length of the CDR3 is 14 residues.

This clone was observed a single time. The chain carries TRBV29-1 and TRBJ2-7; 9 bases line up with TRBD1. V shed 4 bases, J shed 0 bases, and the junction held 10 bases outside the gene matches. From germline, CDR1 is SQVTM and CDR2 ANQGSEA. The CDR3 is made up of 16 amino acids. For the CDR3, the DNA is TGCAGCGTTGGGGGAAAGCGGGACAGGGCCTCCTACGAGCAGTACTTC. Its translation: CSVGGKRDRASYEQYF.

This chain links TRBV28 with TRBJ1-2; D possibly corresponds to TRBD1 (5 bases). V was cut by 6 bases and J by 4 bases, with 15 bases left in between. Germline V gene sequence: CDR1 MDHEN, CDR2 SYDVKM. This CDR3 is built from 14 residues. The CDR3: CASRLSQQGYGYTF. The CDR3 DNA reads TGTGCCAGCAGATTAAGTCAGCAGGGCTATGGCTACACCTTC.

Comment on this clone: Relative to the germline gene, one junction end is altered; a read error may explain this. The chain's CDR3 is CATSREVSGTVEQYF. In nucleotides, the CDR3 is TGTGCCACCAGCCGAGAAGTTAGCGGGACTGTCGAGCAGTACTTC. V usage is TRBV15 and J usage is TRBJ2-7, with 8 bases fitting TRBD2. The germline CDR1 and CDR2 sequences are LNHNV and YYDKDF (reference sequence). This CDR3 has 15 residues.

The CDR3 nucleotides read TGTGCCAGCAGCCCAAAAACAGGAGCGACATCAAACTATGGCTACACCTTC. Encoded protein: CASSPKTGATSNYGYTF. The V gene is TRBV4-2, the J gene TRBJ1-2; tentatively, D is TRBD1 (5 bases). V shed 4 bases and J shed 2 bases, with 20 bases lying between them. Germline CDR1 and CDR2: LGHNA and YNFKEQ. The length of the CDR3 is 17 residues.

CDR3: CATSSLTGKETQYF. CDR3 sequence (DNA): TGTGCCACCAGCAGTCTGACAGGGAAAGAGACCCAGTACTTC. This chain connects TRBV15 to TRBJ2-5; 7 bases line up with TRBD1. The CDR3 consists of 14 residues. After removal of 3 bases from V and 3 bases from J, the junction contained 4 bases not matched to a gene. CDR1 is LNHNV and CDR2 is YYDKDF in the germline V gene (reference sequence).

The chain carries TRBV4-2 and TRBJ2-7; D uncertain. CDR3 length equals 12 residues. The ends were cut back, 0 bases at V and 6 bases at J, with 6 bases in the middle. CDR1 and CDR2 (germline): LGHNA, YNFKEQ. The CDR3 DNA reads TGTGCCAGCAGCCAAGAACGGTTCGAGCAGTACTTC. Amino acids: CASSQERFEQYF.

The count of this clone is one. The chain employs TRBV4-3 and TRBJ1-4, with D possibly matching TRBD1 (5 bases). Germline V gene sequence: CDR1 LGHNA, CDR2 YSLEER. The CDR3 covers 17 residues. V was cut by 1 base and J by 5 bases, with 17 bases left in between. This CDR3 is CASSQGRGGNGNEKLFF. CDR3 coding DNA: TGCGCCAGCAGCCAAGGGCGGGGGGGGAATGGGAATGAAAAACTGTTTTTT.

The chain is built from TRBV7-9 and TRBJ1-1; 8 bases are shared with TRBD1. Germline-derived CDR1 and CDR2 are SEHNR and FQNEAQ (reference sequence). CDR3 length: 12 amino acids. V lost 2 bases and J lost 8; bases outside the gene matches: 1. CDR3 residues: CASSLRDREAFF. Written as DNA, the CDR3 is TGTGCCAGCAGCTTACGGGACAGGGAAGCTTTCTTT.

In its sample, this clone was seen a few times. J is TRBJ1-2 and V is TRBV14, with D maybe TRBD1 (6 bases). V was clipped by 3 bases and J by 3 bases, with 8 bases between them. The CDR3 runs to 13 residues. Per the germline V gene, CDR1 is SGHDN and CDR2 is FVKESK. Here the CDR3 DNA reads TGTGCCAGCAGCCAGAGACAGGACTATGGCTACACCTTC. It specifies CASSQRQDYGYTF. The variable domain in full, with the rest retrieved from reference TRBV14 and TRBJ1-2, is EAGVTQFPSHSVIEKGQTVTLRCDPISGHDNLYWYRRVMGKEIKFLLHFVKESKQDESGMPNNRFLAERTGGTYSTLKVQPAELEDSGVYFCASSQRQDYGYTFGSGTRLTVV.

The chain carries TRBV29-1 and TRBJ1-2; tentative D call: TRBD1 (5 bases). Germline V gene sequence: CDR1 SQVTM, CDR2 ANQGSEA. The CDR3 is made up of 9 amino acids. V dropped 6 bases and J dropped 14 bases, with 13 bases sitting between them. The CDR3 region is CSVQGSNTF. CDR3 DNA: TGCAGCGTCCAGGGAAGTAATACCTTC.

This clone was observed once. The gene calls are TRBV7-2 and TRBJ2-5; weak D call: TRBD1 (5 bases). With the DNA end fitting TRBJ2-7 better, the J assignment may be wrong. The CDR3 contains 14 residues. Germline-derived CDR1 and CDR2 are SGHTA and FQGNSA. The CDR3 is CASSLEGRVYEQYF. The DNA of the CDR3 is TGTGCCAGCAGCTTAGAAGGCAGGGTCTACGAGCAGTACTTC.

This chain joins TRBV7-3 and TRBJ2-3; 12 bases fit TRBD2. This CDR3 has 17 residues. Germline V CDR1 and CDR2: SGHTA, FQGTGA. V was pared by 2 bases and J by 4 bases, with 7 bases of the junction left unmatched. The CDR3 reads CASSLGASGGGADTQYF. The CDR3 nucleotides are TGTGCCAGCAGCTTAGGTGCTAGCGGGGGGGGAGCAGATACGCAGTATTTT.

A few counts support this clone. This CDR3 reads CASSEETGSGDTQYF. The CDR3 nucleotides are TGTGCCAGCAGTGAAGAGACAGGGTCAGGAGATACGCAGTATTTT. The chain combines TRBV6-4 with TRBJ2-3; 7 bases agree with TRBD1. V trimming: 3 bases; J trimming: 5 bases; junction bases outside the gene matches: 8. Germline CDR1 is MRHNA and CDR2 is SNTAGT. The CDR3 loop spans 15 amino acids.

This clone came up once. The chain uses TRBV6-1 and TRBJ2-2, with D perhaps matching TRBD1 (6 bases). Germline V CDR1 and CDR2: MNHNS, SASEGT. This CDR3 spans 15 amino acids. V lost 7 bases and J 0 bases, leaving 12 bases between the germline ends. This chain's CDR3 is CASTADRTNTGELFF. The CDR3 bases are TGTGCCAGCACTGCGGACAGAACGAACACCGGGGAGCTGTTTTTT.